Below are 20 T cell receptor beta chains sequenced from a single sample in a study of molecular identifiers for immune sequencing clone quantification. In TCRdb, the PCR reads were re-called with MiXCR into one record per CDR3 protein. This table has roughly 100,000 distinct CDR3 sequences, about 35% appearing once. Material for sequencing was naive CD8+ T cells from blood, with Jurkat cell RNA spiked in. As to subset: FACS-sorted CD8+CD4-CCR7+CD45RA+ naive T cells. The origin of the receptors is a human donor in good health. Some libraries in this study had Jurkat cell RNA spiked in.

Many counts were recorded for this clonotype. This sequence joins TRBV5-1 and TRBJ2-7, with a possible D match to TRBD2 (5 bases). The CDR3 runs 15 residues. CDR1 SGHRS and CDR2 YFSETQ come from the germline V gene. V lost 2 bases and J 0 bases, leaving 12 bases between the germline ends. The CDR3 loop reads CASSLDSVPSYEQYF. The CDR3 DNA follows: TGCGCCAGCAGCTTAGATAGCGTCCCCTCCTACGAGCAGTACTTC.

This clonotype was found a few times. The rearrangement joins TRBV7-9 to TRBJ1-1; D gene unclear. This CDR3 is 17 amino acids long. The V end was cut by 5 bases, the J end by 5 bases, with 24 bases between. CDR1 and CDR2 from the germline V gene are SEHNR and FQNEAQ (reference sequence). CDR3 bases: TGTGCCAGCAGCCCCCCCCGTGAGGGTTCGGAGTGGACTGAAGCTTTCTTT. Encoded protein: CASSPPREGSEWTEAFF.

Only a few counts were recorded for this clonotype. The J gene is TRBJ2-7, the V gene TRBV11-1; D may match TRBD1 or TRBD2 (5 bases each). Per germline, CDR1 SGHAT and CDR2 FQDESV (reference sequence). The CDR3 contains 18 residues. Trimming cost V 4 bases and J 0 bases, with 22 bases left between them. CDR3 sequence reads: CASSSHPDRLGDSYEQYF. CDR3 sequence (DNA): TGTGCCAGCAGCTCACACCCCGACAGATTGGGGGACTCCTACGAGCAGTACTTC.

There are a few counts of this clonotype. V is TRBV28 and J is TRBJ2-5; D is possibly TRBD1 or TRBD2 (5 bases each). Germline lookup yields CDR1 MDHEN and CDR2 SYDVKM. Deletions cut 10 bases from V and 5 bases from J, with 17 bases between. The CDR3 runs to 13 residues. The CDR3 DNA follows: TGTGCCACCTTGGGACGGATCCTGGAGACCCAGTACTTC. Its translation is CATLGRILETQYF.

J is TRBJ2-3 and V is TRBV6-5; TRBD2 is a possible D gene (5 bases). Germline CDR1 MNHEY, CDR2 SVGAGI. V lost 6 bases and J 6 bases, leaving 19 bases between the germline ends. The CDR3 has 15 residues. The CDR3 sequence: CASRYGLPNPDTQYF. CDR3 in DNA: TGTGCCAGCAGATATGGACTTCCCAATCCGGATACGCAGTATTTT.

This clonotype appeared a single time. One base away lies a much larger clone, so this may be a sequencing read error. The chain combines TRBV6-1 with TRBJ2-6; 7 positions match TRBD2. The CDR3 covers 15 residues. Germline CDR1 MNHNS, CDR2 SASEGT. CDR3: CASSGSGRGANALTF. As DNA, the CDR3 is TGTGCCAGCAGTGGTAGCGGGCGCGGGGCCAACGCCCTGACTTTC.

Remarks on this clonotype: A single base separates this from a much larger clone, so it may be a read error. The J gene is TRBJ2-3, the V gene TRBV28, with 8 bases aligning to TRBD2. The CDR3 consists of 13 residues. The germline V gene has CDR1 MDHEN and CDR2 SYDVKM. The CDR3 sequence is CASSLRGADTRYF. The CDR3 coding sequence is TGTGCCAGCAGTTTGCGGGGGGCAGATACGCGGTATTTT.

This clonotype has a single count. Likely a read error: the CDR3 ends without its conserved phenylalanine or tryptophan. The chain recombines TRBV12-3 or TRBV12-4 with TRBJ1-5; tentative D call: TRBD1 (6 bases). This CDR3 is 17 amino acids long. With 6 bases removed from V and 3 bases from J, the gap between germline ends came to 21 bases. This CDR3 reads CASSRTAGVYINQPQHI. The CDR3 DNA is TGTGCCAGCAGCCGGACAGCCGGGGTCTATATCAATCAGCCCCAGCATATT.

In regard to this clonotype: A much bigger clone sits one base away, suggesting this may be a read error. This CDR3 fails to terminate in the conserved phenylalanine or tryptophan, so it likely reflects a read error. This chain links TRBV5-1 with TRBJ2-7; 10 bases line up with TRBD1. Trimming cost V 5 bases and J 3 bases; bases outside gene matches: 5. Per the germline V gene, CDR1 is SGHRS and CDR2 is YFSETQ. The CDR3 totals 14 residues. CDR3: CASSYGQGGYEQYS. CDR3 DNA: TGCGCCAGCAGTTACGGACAGGGGGGCTACGAGCAGTACTCC.

This clonotype was picked up a small number of times. V is TRBV7-2 and J is TRBJ2-3, with 11 bases lining up with TRBD2. The CDR3 is made up of 16 amino acids. J lost 4 bases, V lost 6 bases, and 9 bases had no gene match. Germline loops: CDR1 SGHTA, CDR2 FQGNSA. The CDR3 nucleotides read TGTGCCAGCAGTTTTCAACTAGCGGGAGTGCCAGATACGCAGTATTTT. It encodes CASSFQLAGVPDTQYF.

This clonotype came up a few times. The rearrangement uses TRBV6-2 or TRBV6-3 and TRBJ2-3; D not certain. Trimming removed 3 bases from V and 6 bases from J, with 10 bases in between. This CDR3 region has 13 residues. Germline assignment: CDR1 MNHEY and CDR2 SVGEGT. CDR3 DNA sequence: TGTGCCAGCAGTTATAGGGCCCAGGATACGCAGTATTTT. This sequence encodes CASSYRAQDTQYF.

Concerning this clonotype itself: It may be a read error: a sequence one base away is much more abundant. This chain links TRBV23-1 with TRBJ2-7; D possibly uses TRBD1 or TRBD2 (5 bases each). TRBV23-1 is flagged as an ORF with uncertain function. The length of the CDR3 is 16 residues. V lost 0 bases and J 5 bases, leaving 17 bases between the germline ends. CDR3 loop: CASSQSGPQPIHEQYF. CDR3 in DNA: TGCGCCAGCAGTCAATCGGGACCACAGCCTATCCACGAGCAGTACTTC.

Ten or more counts support this clonotype. This rearrangement joins TRBV29-1 to TRBJ2-5; 7 bases are shared with TRBD2. Looked up from germline, CDR1 is SQVTM and CDR2 is ANQGSEA. The V segment lost 6 bases and the J segment 7 bases; nucleotides outside the gene matches: 17. The CDR3 contains 15 residues. The CDR3 DNA sequence: TGCAGCGTCTCCTTACGGGAGGACCCTCATTGGACCCAGTACTTC. Protein sequence: CSVSLREDPHWTQYF.

A few counts support this clonotype. The chain couples TRBV12-3 or TRBV12-4 to TRBJ2-7; D not certain. The CDR3 is made up of 12 amino acids. Trimming left V 3 bases short and J 5 bases short, with 8 bases between. The CDR3, as DNA: TGTGCCAGCAGTTTTGGCCACCACGAGCAGTACTTC. Translated: CASSFGHHEQYF.

This chain joins TRBV20-1 and TRBJ2-5; 7 bases match TRBD2. Germline V lookup: CDR1 DFQATT, CDR2 SNEGSKA (reference sequence). V lost 1 base to trimming and J lost 7 bases; unmatched junction nucleotides: 12. This CDR3 has 15 residues. The CDR3 coding sequence is TGCAGTGCTAGAGCCCGCCCGCCCAGCGGGGTGACCCAGTACTTC. Its protein product is CSARARPPSGVTQYF.

This clonotype appeared once. The junction does not match germline at one end; this may be a read error. The rearrangement joins TRBV12-3 or TRBV12-4 to TRBJ2-4, with D tentatively TRBD1 (6 bases). The CDR3 length is 19 residues. The CDR3 DNA reads as TGTACCAGCAGTTTAGTGGTAGAACAGGGCGCGCCCTACAAAAACATTCAGTACTTC. Amino acids: CTSSLVVEQGAPYKNIQYF.

This chain joins TRBV5-6 and TRBJ2-7; 11 bases are a match to TRBD1. The CDR3 runs to 14 residues. From germline, CDR1 is SGHDT and CDR2 YYEEEE. With 4 bases clipped from V and 2 bases from J, the junction kept 2 bases outside the gene matches. The DNA for the CDR3 is TGTGCCAGCAGCCGGACAGGGGGCCCCTACGAGCAGTACTTC. Translation gives CASSRTGGPYEQYF. Variable domain in full (rest from reference TRBV5-6 and TRBJ2-7): DAGVTQSPTHLIKTRGQQVTLRCSPKSGHDTVSWYQQALGQGPQFIFQYYEEEERQRGNFPDRFSGHQFPNYSSELNVNALLLGDSALYLCASSRTGGPYEQYFGPGTRLTVT.

This clonotype has just a few counts. The V and J genes are TRBV5-1 and TRBJ2-7, with TRBD1 as a possible D gene (6 bases). This CDR3 spans 15 amino acids. V lost 0 bases, J lost 3 bases, and 13 bases lay in between. CDR1 SGHRS and CDR2 YFSETQ come from the germline V gene. The CDR3 reads CASSLEGVPYYEQYF. The CDR3 region has the DNA TGCGCCAGCAGCTTGGAGGGGGTCCCTTACTACGAGCAGTACTTC.

The chain has TRBV27 and TRBJ1-5, with unresolved D. V dropped 4 bases and J dropped 5 bases, with 12 bases sitting between them. CDR3 length: 14 amino acids. Per germline, CDR1 MNHEY and CDR2 SMNVEV (reference sequence). This CDR3 is CASSYTVSDQPQHF. In nucleotides, the CDR3 is TGTGCCAGCAGTTACACCGTCTCCGATCAGCCCCAGCATTTT.

The genes are TRBV12-3 or TRBV12-4 and TRBJ2-1; 9 bases line up with TRBD1. V trimming: 2 bases; J trimming: 10 bases; junction bases outside the gene matches: 12. CDR3 length equals 16 residues. The CDR3 region has the DNA TGTGCCAGCAGTTTACTTGCTCGGACAGGGGACAGGGAGCAGTTCTTC. Translating gives CASSLLARTGDREQFF.